This is a list of T cell receptor beta chains from one sample in a study of T-cell memory formation after mild COVID-19. TCRdb recomputed calls from the 5' RACE reads with MiXCR, one row per CDR3 protein. The sample consists of some 110,000 distinct CDR3 sequences, roughly an eighth of them appearing once. Sequencing input: PBMCs or a T cell subset sorted from them (not recorded which). The receptor set was obtained from an adult woman who had mild COVID-19 (a few samples of this study predate the infection). Cell type and time point are not known. Each CDR3 is given with its conserved first and last residue. Fields, in order: J gene, D gene, V gene, clone size, CDR3 protein, CDR3 DNA. D genes are given only for firm matches. Not every row has a clone size; where given, it reads once, few, many or a size class.

TRBJ2-5,.,TRBV4-1,many,CASSRTSGNQETQYF,TGCGCCAGCAGCCGCACCTCGGGGAACCAAGAGACCCAGTACTTC
TRBJ2-7,.,TRBV5-6,few,CASSTRQGGHEQYF,TGTGCCAGCAGCACGCGGCAGGGTGGGCACGAGCAGTACTTC
TRBJ2-7,TRBD2,TRBV7-2,.,CASSELAGGRYEQYF,TGTGCCAGCAGCGAACTAGCGGGAGGCCGCTACGAGCAGTACTTC
TRBJ2-7,TRBD2,TRBV7-9,few,CASSQGLAGGAYEQYF,TGTGCCAGCAGCCAGGGACTAGCGGGAGGTGCCTACGAGCAGTACTTC
TRBJ1-1,.,TRBV7-2,.,CASSLSVVEAPEAFF,TGTGCCAGCAGCTTATCAGTGGTTGAGGCTCCTGAAGCTTTCTTT
TRBJ1-6,.,TRBV27,.,CASRPGLSYNSPLHF,TGTGCCAGCAGACCCGGGCTCTCCTATAATTCACCCCTCCACTTT
TRBJ2-7,TRBD1,TRBV5-1,.,CASSPGTGPYYEQYF,TGCGCCAGCAGCCCTGGGACAGGACCGTACTACGAGCAGTACTTC
TRBJ2-6,.,TRBV12-3/TRBV12-4,.,CASSFPSARIPSSGANVLTF,TGTGCCAGCAGTTTCCCGTCGGCCAGGATCCCAAGCTCTGGGGCCAACGTCCTGACTTTC
TRBJ1-3,.,TRBV12-3/TRBV12-4,few,CASRNLEGYGSGNTIYF,TGTGCCAGCAGGAATTTGGAGGGCTATGGTTCTGGAAACACCATATATTTT
TRBJ2-3,.,TRBV4-3,few,CASSQEQLSSDTQYF,TGCGCCAGCAGCCAAGAACAACTGAGTTCAGATACGCAGTATTTT
TRBJ2-1,.,TRBV15,.,CATSRETAYGNEQFF,TGTGCCACCAGCAGAGAGACGGCCTACGGCAATGAGCAGTTCTTC
TRBJ1-4,.,TRBV3-1,few,CASSQGEEAAEFNEKLFF,TGTGCCAGCAGCCAAGGGGAGGAGGCAGCGGAATTTAATGAAAAACTGTTTTTT
TRBJ1-2,.,TRBV13,.,CASSAAAYGYTF,TGTGCCAGCAGCGCTGCCGCCTATGGCTACACCTTC
TRBJ2-3,.,TRBV28,.,CASTLALRVYGRDTQYF,TGTGCCAGCACCCTAGCCCTCCGGGTGTATGGGCGTGATACGCAGTATTTT
TRBJ1-1,.,TRBV4-3,many,CASSLGGGPTEAFF,TGCGCCAGCAGCCTAGGAGGGGGGCCCACTGAAGCTTTCTTT
TRBJ2-3,.,TRBV6-6,few,CASSYPGGTDTQYF,TGTGCCAGCAGTTACCCCGGTGGCACAGATACGCAGTATTTT
TRBJ2-3,TRBD2,TRBV5-4,.,CASSFMGLAGPDTQYF,TGTGCCAGCAGCTTCATGGGACTAGCGGGGCCAGATACGCAGTATTTT
TRBJ2-2,.,TRBV5-6,few,CASSLAGLAGELFF,TGTGCCAGCAGCTTGGCGGGGTTGGCCGGGGAGCTGTTTTTT
TRBJ2-5,TRBD1,TRBV20-1,.,CSAMDREETQYF,TGCAGTGCCATGGACAGGGAAGAGACCCAGTACTTC
TRBJ2-1,.,TRBV7-9,many,CASSPPGVALGNEQFF,TGTGCCAGCAGCCCCCCAGGGGTGGCCTTAGGTAATGAGCAGTTCTTC